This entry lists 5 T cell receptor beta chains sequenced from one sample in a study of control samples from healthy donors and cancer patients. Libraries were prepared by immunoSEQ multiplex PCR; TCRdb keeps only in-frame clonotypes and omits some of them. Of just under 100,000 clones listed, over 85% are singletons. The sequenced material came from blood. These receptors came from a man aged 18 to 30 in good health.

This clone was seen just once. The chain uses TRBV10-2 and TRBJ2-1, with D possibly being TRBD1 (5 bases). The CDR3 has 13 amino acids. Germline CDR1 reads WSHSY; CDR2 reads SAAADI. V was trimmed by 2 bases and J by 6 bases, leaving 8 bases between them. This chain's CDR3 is CASSEQGANEQFF. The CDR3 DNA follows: TGCGCCAGCAGTGAGCAGGGCGCCAATGAGCAGTTCTTC.

The CDR3 region is CASSYGGGEQFF. CDR3 coding DNA: TGTGCCAGCAGCTACGGGGGAGGTGAGCAGTTCTTC. The chain has TRBV7-3 and TRBJ2-1, with D perhaps TRBD2 (6 bases). Deletions cut 4 bases from V and 9 bases from J, with 10 bases between. CDR1 is SGHTA, CDR2 FQGTGA, per germline. The CDR3 length is 12 residues.

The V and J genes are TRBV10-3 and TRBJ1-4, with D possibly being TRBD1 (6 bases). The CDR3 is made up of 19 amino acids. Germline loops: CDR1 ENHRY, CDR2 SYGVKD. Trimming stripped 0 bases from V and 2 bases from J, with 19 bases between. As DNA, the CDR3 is TGTGCCATCAGTGAGTCGATGGGGGGCGATTCGTTCACTAATGAAAAACTGTTTTTT. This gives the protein CAISESMGGDSFTNEKLFF.

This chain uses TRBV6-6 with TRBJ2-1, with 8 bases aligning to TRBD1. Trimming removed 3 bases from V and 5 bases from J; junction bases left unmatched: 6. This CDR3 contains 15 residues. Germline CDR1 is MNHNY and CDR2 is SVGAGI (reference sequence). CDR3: CASSYGTGRNNEQFF. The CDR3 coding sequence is TGTGCCAGCAGTTATGGGACAGGCCGAAACAATGAGCAGTTCTTC.

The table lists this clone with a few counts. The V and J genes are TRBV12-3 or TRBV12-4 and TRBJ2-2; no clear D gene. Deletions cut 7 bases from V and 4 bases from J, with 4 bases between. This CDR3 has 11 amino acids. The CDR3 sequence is CASIRTGELFF. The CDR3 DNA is TGTGCCAGCATTCGCACCGGGGAGCTGTTTTTT.